Listed below are T cell receptor beta chains from one sample, sequenced in a study of CD8+ T cells in alopecia areata. The table came from immunoSEQ multiplex PCR; TCRdb's copy has only in-frame clones and leaves some out. The sample records approximately 110,000 clones, 55% to 60% being singletons. Sample: CD4+ T cells sorted from blood, taken at week 24, from a patient treated with tofacitinib. Receptors were obtained from a human donor with alopecia areata. CDR3s include the opening cysteine and the closing phenylalanine or tryptophan. A D gene is named only where the DNA matches it firmly. Clone size is not always given. Where it is, it says once, few, many or a class for expanded clones.

NA,TRBJ2-4,TRBV29-1,few,CSVRPGWENIQYF,TGCAGCGTCCGACCAGGGTGGGAAAACATTCAGTACTTC
TRBD2,TRBJ2-3,TRBV4-2,once,CASSPGLAGGDTDTQYF,TGTGCCAGCAGCCCTGGACTAGCGGGGGGGGACACAGATACGCAGTATTTT
NA,TRBJ2-1,TRBV30,NA,CAWSTRGNEQFF,TGTGCCTGGAGTACACGGGGGAATGAGCAGTTCTTC
NA,TRBJ1-1,TRBV5-4,few,CASSPSPDTVNTEAFF,TGTGCCAGCAGCCCATCGCCGGACACGGTGAACACTGAAGCTTTCTTT
NA,TRBJ2-3,TRBV4-3,NA,CASSQGDGRRDTQYF,TGCGCCAGCAGCCAAGGGGACGGCCGCAGGGATACGCAGTATTTT
NA,TRBJ1-2,TRBV5-6,NA,CASSLGTVGYGYTF,TGTGCCAGCAGCTTGGGGACAGTCGGCTATGGCTACACCTTC
NA,TRBJ1-5,TRBV19,once,CASTGTGREPQHF,TGTGCCAGTACTGGGACGGGGAGGGAGCCCCAGCATTTT
NA,TRBJ1-1,TRBV5-4,few,CASRAPSGSSNTEAFF,TGTGCCAGCAGAGCTCCGTCAGGCAGTTCGAACACTGAAGCTTTCTTT
TRBD2,TRBJ2-1,TRBV7-2,NA,CASSLRTSGGANEQFF,TGTGCCAGCAGCTTGAGGACTAGCGGGGGGGCTAATGAGCAGTTCTTC
NA,TRBJ1-2,TRBV29-1,NA,CSAGDSRGTYGYTF,TGCAGCGCTGGGGACTCCCGAGGGACCTATGGCTACACCTTC
NA,TRBJ2-5,TRBV9,NA,CASSPNLETQYF,TGTGCCAGCAGCCCAAATTTGGAGACCCAGTACTTC
NA,TRBJ1-5,TRBV9,NA,CASSYGAGNQPQHF,TGTGCCAGCAGCTACGGGGCTGGCAATCAGCCCCAGCATTTT
NA,TRBJ2-3,TRBV15,NA,CATSREGNTQYF,TGTGCCACCAGCAGAGAGGGGAATACGCAGTATTTT
NA,TRBJ2-1,TRBV2,few,CASSEALNNEQFF,TGTGCCAGCAGTGAAGCCCTGAACAATGAGCAGTTCTTC
TRBD1,TRBJ1-2,TRBV7-2,NA,CASSPQGAEPRYGYTF,TGTGCCAGCAGCCCCCAGGGGGCAGAACCGCGCTATGGCTACACCTTC
NA,TRBJ2-7,TRBV5-1,few,CASSLDSLYEQYF,TGCGCCAGCAGCTTGGACAGCCTCTACGAGCAGTACTTC
TRBD1,TRBJ1-5,TRBV19,NA,CASSKGQGNQPQHF,TGTGCCAGTAGTAAGGGACAGGGGAATCAGCCCCAGCATTTT
NA,TRBJ1-2,TRBV4-3,few,CASSQGTHSPYGYTF,TGCGCCAGCAGCCAAGGGACCCACAGCCCCTATGGCTACACCTTC
TRBD1,TRBJ1-2,TRBV5-4,NA,CASSPGTGTYGYTF,TGTGCCAGCAGCCCCGGGACAGGCACTTATGGCTACACCTTC
NA,TRBJ2-6,TRBV7-7,NA,CASSLYEGAGANVLTF,TGTGCTAGCAGCTTATATGAGGGAGCTGGGGCCAACGTCCTGACTTTC
TRBD2,TRBJ2-5,TRBV19,NA,CASSPAGARETQYF,TGTGCCAGTAGTCCAGCGGGGGCCCGGGAGACCCAGTACTTC
TRBD1,TRBJ2-7,TRBV7-2,NA,CASSLDRGSYEQYF,TGTGCCAGCAGCTTAGACAGGGGGAGCTACGAGCAGTACTTC
NA,TRBJ2-3,TRBV5-1,NA,CASSLAGVDTQYF,TGCGCCAGCAGCTTGGCAGGGGTGGATACGCAGTATTTT
TRBD1,TRBJ2-7,TRBV7-8,NA,CASSSDRGEQYF,TGTGCCAGCAGCTCCGACAGGGGCGAGCAGTACTTC
NA,TRBJ1-2,TRBV9,few,CASSRDFGYGYTF,TGTGCCAGCAGCCGGGACTTTGGCTACGGCTACACCTTC
TRBD1,TRBJ1-5,TRBV10-3,few,CAISTGGNQPQHF,TGTGCCATCAGTACAGGGGGCAATCAGCCCCAGCATTTT
NA,TRBJ2-5,TRBV15,NA,CATSWQETQYF,TGTGCCACCAGCTGGCAAGAGACCCAGTACTTC
NA,TRBJ2-7,TRBV6-5,NA,CASSYSRGPSYEQYF,TGTGCCAGCAGTTACTCTCGGGGGCCCTCCTACGAGCAGTACTTC
NA,TRBJ2-1,TRBV29-1,NA,CSAQTGSNNEQFF,TGCAGCGCTCAAACCGGGTCCAACAATGAGCAGTTCTTC
NA,TRBJ1-1,TRBV5-1,NA,CASSWGPGDTEAFF,TGCGCCAGCAGCTGGGGTCCCGGCGACACTGAAGCTTTCTTT
TRBD1,TRBJ2-2,TRBV29-1,few,CSVLGQINTGELFF,TGCAGCGTTCTGGGACAGATCAACACCGGGGAGCTGTTTTTT
NA,TRBJ2-3,TRBV5-6,NA,CASSLGSGSRGPDTQYF,TGTGCCAGCAGCTTGGGGTCAGGGTCGCGCGGTCCAGATACGCAGTATTTT
TRBD2,TRBJ2-1,TRBV11-2,few,CASSPIGLAGNNEQFF,TGTGCCAGCAGCCCTATAGGACTAGCGGGGAACAATGAGCAGTTCTTC
NA,TRBJ2-1,TRBV19,NA,CASSISKLGEQFF,TGTGCCAGTAGTATAAGTAAACTAGGTGAGCAGTTCTTC
NA,TRBJ2-3,TRBV18,NA,CASSPGGHPTDTQYF,TGTGCCAGCTCACCAGGCGGACACCCCACAGATACGCAGTATTTT
NA,TRBJ1-3,TRBV30,NA,CACPTGISGNTIYF,TGTGCCTGTCCGACAGGCATCTCTGGAAACACCATATATTTT
NA,TRBJ2-3,TRBV12-5,NA,CASGLGGTDTQYF,TGTGCTAGTGGTTTGGGAGGGACAGATACGCAGTATTTT
NA,TRBJ1-1,TRBV29-1,NA,CSVNRDRDEAFF,TGCAGCGTCAACAGGGACCGGGATGAAGCTTTCTTT
NA,TRBJ1-2,TRBV29-1,NA,CSVAGRLSVSYTF,TGCAGCGTTGCTGGACGGCTTAGTGTGAGCTACACCTTC
TRBD2,TRBJ2-1,TRBV2,NA,CASTLEGTISEQFF,TGTGCCAGCACCTTAGAAGGGACTATAAGCGAGCAGTTCTTC
NA,TRBJ1-2,TRBV29-1,once,CSVDQSGYTF,TGCAGCGTTGATCAGAGCGGCTACACCTTC
NA,TRBJ2-7,TRBV4-3,NA,CASSQDVAYEQYF,TGCGCCAGCAGCCAAGATGTGGCCTACGAGCAGTACTTC
NA,TRBJ2-5,TRBV30,NA,CAWRRETQYF,TGTGCCTGGAGGAGAGAGACCCAGTACTTC
NA,TRBJ1-1,TRBV29-1,NA,CSVEDRLGGAFF,TGCAGCGTTGAAGACAGGTTAGGGGGAGCTTTCTTT
NA,TRBJ2-5,TRBV29-1,many,CSAGIIETQYF,TGCAGCGCCGGTATTATCGAGACCCAGTACTTC
NA,TRBJ1-2,TRBV27,NA,CASSPPGGGYTF,TGTGCCAGCAGTCCCCCGGGGGGGGGCTACACCTTC
NA,TRBJ2-6,TRBV7-9,NA,CASRGFGANVLTF,TGTGCCAGCAGGGGATTTGGGGCCAACGTCCTGACTTTC
NA,TRBJ2-3,TRBV29-1,once,CSVVGGATSSTDTQYF,TGCAGCGTTGTGGGTGGGGCAACGTCTAGCACAGATACGCAGTATTTT